What follows are 22 T cell receptor beta chains derived from one specimen sequenced in a study of T cell changes during pregnancy in multiple sclerosis. Assay used: immunoSEQ multiplex PCR; TCRdb lists only in-frame clones, some missing. Here the sample spans under 80,000 clones, 90% to 95% being singletons. Sequencing was performed on peripheral blood, taken in the third trimester of pregnancy. The receptors were sampled from a female donor with multiple sclerosis, enrolled in a pregnancy study.

The DNA of the CDR3 is TGTGCCATCAGCTTGACAGTGAACACTGAAGCTTTCTTT. Encoded protein: CAISLTVNTEAFF. J is TRBJ1-1 and V is TRBV10-3, with TRBD1 as a possible D gene (5 bases). From germline, CDR1 is ENHRY and CDR2 SYGVKD. With 6 bases removed from V and 0 bases from J, the gap between germline ends came to 8 bases. There are 13 residues in the CDR3.

The chain employs TRBV10-3 and TRBJ2-1, with 11 nucleotides matching TRBD1. The CDR3 runs 16 residues. Germline V CDR1 and CDR2: ENHRY, SYGVKD. V shed 2 bases and J 2 bases; nucleotides not matched to a gene: 2. The CDR3 here is CAISEGGQGAYNEQFF. DNA for the CDR3: TGTGCCATCAGTGAGGGGGGACAGGGGGCCTACAATGAGCAGTTCTTC.

This clone has only one observation. V and J are TRBV5-4 and TRBJ2-2, with D uncertain. V was shortened by 4 bases and J by 2 bases, with 3 bases between the two germline ends. The germline V gene has CDR1 SGHNT and CDR2 YYREEE (reference sequence). The CDR3 spans 12 residues. As DNA, the CDR3 is TGTGCCAGCAGCCTAAACACCGGGGAGCTGTTTTTT. Its translation is CASSLNTGELFF. Variable domain in full (rest from reference TRBV5-4 and TRBJ2-2): ETGVTQSPTHLIKTRGQQVTLRCSSQSGHNTVSWYQQALGQGPQFIFQYYREEENGRGNFPPRFSGLQFPNYSSELNVNALELDDSALYLCASSLNTGELFFGEGSRLTVL.

The CDR3 loop reads CASSQGQGNIQPQHF. The CDR3 bases are TGTGCCAGCAGTCAGGGACAGGGGAATATCCAGCCCCAGCATTTT. The chain uses TRBV6-6 and TRBJ1-5; 10 bases align to TRBD1. V shed 5 bases, J shed 7 bases, and the junction held 8 bases outside the gene matches. Germline values: CDR1 MNHNY, CDR2 SVGAGI (reference sequence). The CDR3 runs to 15 residues.

V and J are TRBV13 and TRBJ1-2, with D tentatively TRBD1 (6 bases). The CDR3 contains 14 residues. The germline gives CDR1 PRHDT, CDR2 FYEKMQ (reference sequence). Between the trimmed V and J ends, which lost 5 bases and 2 bases, there was a span of 12 bases. The DNA for the CDR3 is TGTGCCAGCAGCGCGTACAGGGCAAACTATGGCTACACCTTC. This encodes CASSAYRANYGYTF. The variable domain in full, completed from reference TRBV13 and TRBJ1-2, reads AAGVIQSPRHLIKEKRETATLKCYPIPRHDTVYWYQQGPGQDPQFLISFYEKMQSDKGSIPDRFSAQQFSDYHSELNMSSLELGDSALYFCASSAYRANYGYTFGSGTRLTVV.

The chain combines TRBV2 with TRBJ1-4; a possible D gene is TRBD1 (5 bases). This CDR3 comprises 15 residues. The V end was cut by 6 bases, the J end by 6 bases, with 17 bases between. Germline V gene lookup returns CDR1 SNHLY and CDR2 FYNNEI. DNA for the CDR3: TGTGCCAGCAGCAGGGCGCAACAGTGGGATGAAAAACTGTTTTTT. It encodes CASSRAQQWDEKLFF. Full variable domain (missing parts from reference TRBV2 and TRBJ1-4): EPEVTQTPSHQVTQMGQEVILRCVPISNHLYFYWYRQILGQKVEFLVSFYNNEISEKSEIFDDQFSVERPDGSNFTLKIRSTKLEDSAMYFCASSRAQQWDEKLFFGSGTQLSVL.

The gene calls are TRBV5-5 and TRBJ1-2, with D hard to call. The CDR3 extends over 15 amino acids. The V gene's germline CDR1 is SGHKS and CDR2 YYEKEE (reference sequence). V lost 4 bases to trimming and J lost 4 bases, with 17 bases between them. CDR3: CASSPAGGAGYGYTF. The DNA of the CDR3 is TGTGCCAGCAGCCCCGCGGGCGGAGCTGGCTATGGCTACACCTTC.

The chain links TRBV11-2 to TRBJ2-5, with 15 bases lining up with TRBD2. Looked up from germline, CDR1 is SGHAT and CDR2 is FQNNGV. After removal of 5 bases from V and 5 bases from J, the junction contained 6 bases not matched to a gene. The CDR3 is 16 residues long. DNA for the CDR3: TGTGCCAGCAGCCGGGGACTAGCGGGGGGTTGGGAGACCCAGTACTTC. Translated, it gives CASSRGLAGGWETQYF.

V gene TRBV11-2 combines with J gene TRBJ1-5, with 7 positions matching TRBD1. The germline CDR1 and CDR2 sequences are SGHAT and FQNNGV. The CDR3 spans 16 residues. V was pared by 5 bases and J by 4 bases, with 11 bases of the junction left unmatched. The CDR3 nucleotides read TGTGCCAGCAGCATACCGCACCGGGACAGTAATCAGCCCCAGCATTTT. Translation: CASSIPHRDSNQPQHF. The variable domain in full, completed from reference TRBV11-2 and TRBJ1-5, reads EAGVAQSPRYKIIEKRQSVAFWCNPISGHATLYWYQQILGQGPKLLIQFQNNGVVDDSQLPKDRFSAERLKGVDSTLKIQPAKLEDSAVYLCASSIPHRDSNQPQHFGDGTRLSIL.

This chain joins TRBV6-1 and TRBJ2-6, with unresolved D. Germline lookup yields CDR1 MNHNS and CDR2 SASEGT. The V end lost 8 bases, the J end lost 5 bases, and 4 bases lay between the germline ends. The CDR3 length is 11 residues. This chain's CDR3 is CASDRANVLTF. The DNA for the CDR3 is TGTGCCAGCGACAGGGCCAACGTCCTGACTTTC.

J is TRBJ2-5 and V is TRBV11-2, with a tentative D call TRBD2 (5 bases). This CDR3 region has 18 residues. V was shortened by 6 bases and J by 5 bases, with 28 bases between the two germline ends. CDR1 and CDR2 from the germline V gene are SGHAT and FQNNGV. The CDR3 protein is CASRSGVGARSNVETQYF. CDR3 nucleotides: TGTGCCAGCAGATCCGGGGTAGGTGCGCGATCCAACGTGGAGACCCAGTACTTC.

The CDR3 protein is CASSVAGGDGPGLAFF. The CDR3 nucleotides read TGTGCCAGCAGCGTAGCTGGGGGGGACGGGCCCGGACTGGCTTTCTTT. The V call is TRBV9, the J call TRBJ1-1; TRBD1 is a possible D gene (5 bases). The CDR3 is made up of 16 amino acids. Germline CDR1 SGDLS, CDR2 YYNGEE. The germline V and J ends were trimmed by 0 bases and 11 bases, with 23 bases remaining between them.

V is TRBV18 and J is TRBJ1-3; D uncertain. The CDR3 totals 15 residues. Germline CDR1 KGHSH, CDR2 LQKENI. V gave up 4 bases and J gave up 0 bases, with 10 bases separating them. CDR3 nucleotide sequence: TGTGCCAGCTCACTGGAAAGGAGCTCTGGAAACACCATATATTTT. Protein: CASSLERSSGNTIYF.

The chain couples TRBV5-1 to TRBJ1-1, with no clear D. The CDR3 runs 13 residues. V gave up 4 bases and J gave up 7 bases, with 14 bases separating them. CDR1 and CDR2 from the germline V gene are SGHRS and YFSETQ. The CDR3 sequence is CASSAGPSFEAFF. For the CDR3, the DNA is TGCGCCAGCAGCGCCGGTCCATCCTTTGAAGCTTTCTTT. Full variable domain (rest looked up from reference TRBV5-1 and TRBJ1-1): KAGVTQTPRYLIKTRGQQVTLSCSPISGHRSVSWYQQTPGQGLQFLFEYFSETQRNKGNFPGRFSGRQFSNSRSEMNVSTLELGDSALYLCASSAGPSFEAFFGQGTRLTVV.

J is TRBJ2-5 and V is TRBV11-2, with 9 bases matching TRBD2. The length of the CDR3 is 15 residues. The V gene end was trimmed by 6 bases and the J gene end by 1 base; junction bases not matched to a gene: 6. Germline V gene lookup returns CDR1 SGHAT and CDR2 FQNNGV. This chain's CDR3 is CASRVAGEIQETQYF. The CDR3 nucleotides are TGTGCCAGCAGGGTAGCGGGGGAAATCCAAGAGACCCAGTACTTC.

J is TRBJ1-2 and V is TRBV6-1, with D hard to call. V was shortened by 7 bases and J by 4 bases, with 7 bases between the two germline ends. The CDR3 totals 11 residues. CDR1 and CDR2 (germline): MNHNS, SASEGT. CDR3 protein: CASTYSYGYTF. Written as DNA, the CDR3 is TGTGCCAGCACCTATAGCTATGGCTACACCTTC.

The chain has TRBV11-2 and TRBJ2-7; D is undetermined. V lost 4 bases and J lost 3, with 10 bases in between. Germline values: CDR1 SGHAT, CDR2 FQNNGV. This CDR3 is 13 amino acids long. CDR3 bases: TGTGCCAGCAGCTCGGTAGTCGGCTACGAGCAGTACTTC. Its translation: CASSSVVGYEQYF.

This clone has a single count. V is TRBV6-5 and J is TRBJ1-1; D is unclear. CDR1 MNHEY and CDR2 SVGAGI come from the germline V gene. CDR3 size: 14 residues. Between the trimmed V and J ends, which lost 0 bases and 4 bases, there was a span of 9 bases. CDR3 sequence: CASSYSRRSTEAFF. CDR3 in DNA: TGTGCCAGCAGTTACTCAAGGAGGAGCACTGAAGCTTTCTTT.

This chain joins TRBV5-6 and TRBJ2-7, with a tentative D call TRBD2 (6 bases). This CDR3 has 15 residues. V dropped 5 bases and J dropped 3 bases, with 18 bases sitting between them. Germline V gives CDR1 SGHDT, CDR2 YYEEEE. CDR3 in DNA: TGTGCCAGCAGGCAGAAGTGGAGGGGAGGCTACGAGCAGTACTTC. It codes for CASRQKWRGGYEQYF.

V gene TRBV9 combines with J gene TRBJ1-2, with a possible D match to TRBD1 (6 bases). Per germline, CDR1 SGDLS and CDR2 YYNGEE. CDR3 length: 16 residues. The V end was cut by 2 bases, the J end by 2 bases, with 16 bases between. CDR3 DNA sequence: TGTGCCAGCAGCGTTAGGGGGGGGGCAGGGAACTATGGCTACACCTTC. Protein: CASSVRGGAGNYGYTF.

V gene TRBV6-1 combines with J gene TRBJ1-1; 10 bases map to TRBD1. Trimming removed 10 bases from V and 2 bases from J; junction bases left unmatched: 10. There are 15 residues in the CDR3. The germline V gene has CDR1 MNHNS and CDR2 SASEGT. The CDR3 spells CATDETGGGNTEAFF. In nucleotides, the CDR3 is TGTGCCACCGACGAGACAGGGGGCGGCAACACTGAAGCTTTCTTT.

The CDR3 DNA is TGTGCCAGCAGTTTATTACAGGGGGCTAATGTTGTTACTGAAGCTTTCTTT. It yields the protein CASSLLQGANVVTEAFF. This chain uses TRBV27 with TRBJ1-1; 9 bases are a match to TRBD1. In germline, CDR1 is MNHEY, CDR2 SMNVEV (reference sequence). V lost 1 base and J lost 5; bases outside the gene matches: 11. This CDR3 spans 17 amino acids.